This T cell receptor (beta chain) was profiled in a study of T cell responses to AZD1222 COVID-19 vaccine (dated by TCRdb to about 2021). General notes on the study: A total of approximately 230 trial participants underwent TCR sequencing, of whom 200 to 220 received two doses of AZD1222 and about 25 received two doses of the MenACWY control vaccine. Trial participants were enrolled into age subgroups of 18-55, 56-69 and 70-plus years, which contained around 150, 29 and 61 TCR-sequenced participants, respectively. What the work shows at the level of the full study, not this receptor alone: After two AZD1222 doses, both the breadth and the depth of spike-specific TCRs were significantly higher than at day 0 and than in MenACWY recipients. The 56-69-year group was small, and its depth increase did not reach significance, likely because of low power. CD4 TCRs associated with the vaccine covered the entire spike protein, and the dominant responses were in regions 160-218 and 743-854. No day 14 peak-response samples were available, so repertoires were characterized only after the peak T cell response. Conclusions about previously exposed vaccinees are limited because only 6 or 7 AZD1222 recipients were SARS-CoV-2 seropositive at baseline. Reportedly, close to half of the unique spike-specific TCRs recognized epitopes lying outside the regions that are mutated in the B.1.351 and B.1.1.7 variants. Participants were mostly white British and included more females than males, and it was suggested by the authors that clonal diversity may have been underestimated.

V loses 4 bases of germline sequence and J loses 4 bases, and the interval between the two ends is 18 bases. Including the terminal cysteine and phenylalanine, the CDR3 comprises 16 residues. Only the CDR3 region is kept as DNA, spanning 48 bases read in frame from base 1. The germline V gene supplies CDR1 SGDLS and CDR2 YYNGEE. The CDR3 regions of human TCRbeta chains were analyzed by immunosequencing. Under the source paper's analysis protocol: TCRs in the repertoires were matched against a reference library of SARS-CoV-2-specific TCRs that had been generated with the MIRA antigen-specificity platform. Breadth was defined as the fraction of unique TCRs that were SARS-CoV-2-associated, and depth was defined as the fraction of total T cells that were SARS-CoV-2-associated. Each spike-specific TCR was assigned to its reactive spike region and to a CD4 or CD8 class using the MIRA data. Log10-transformed breadth and depth values were compared by one-way ANOVA with Sidak's multiple comparisons tests. The clones in this table, taken by TCRdb from immuneACCESS, are in-frame only. Not every clone is retained; where verified, under half of the shortfall comes from an unresolved V gene, and the cause of the rest is unknown. The V and J calls and clone size are taken from that table; D and trimming were inferred from the DNA. The sample table contains tens of thousands of clones; only one count was recorded for around 90% of them. Roughly 1.4% of the sample comes from the top ten.

The time point label of this sample denotes: about 28 days (+/-7) after the second vaccine dose. AZD1222 recipients given second doses at about 4 weeks or at about 12 weeks were pooled, since spike-specific TCR depth and breadth were not found to differ between the two schedules. Samples from vaccinated people were obtained from the UK trials COV001 and COV002, which included a single-blind randomized controlled phase 2/3 trial of AZD1222 (ChAdOx1 nCoV-19) in healthy adults. Trial participant PBMC samples were collected at day 0 and day 28 after the second dose for TCRbeta chain sequencing. On this clone itself: Its binding antigen is unknown. It has no much larger one-base neighbor in the sample; base qualities were not kept.

Source: peripheral blood, taken 28 days after the second AZD1222 dose. The origin of this receptor is an adult who received the AZD1222 COVID-19 vaccine. The rearranged segments are TRBV9 and TRBJ1-5; the D segment could be TRBD1, given 5 matching bases. The sequenced DNA: TGTGCCAGCAGCCCCGACGGGGGGACGGGAAATCAGCCCCAGCATTTT. This translates into CASSPDGGTGNQPQHF.